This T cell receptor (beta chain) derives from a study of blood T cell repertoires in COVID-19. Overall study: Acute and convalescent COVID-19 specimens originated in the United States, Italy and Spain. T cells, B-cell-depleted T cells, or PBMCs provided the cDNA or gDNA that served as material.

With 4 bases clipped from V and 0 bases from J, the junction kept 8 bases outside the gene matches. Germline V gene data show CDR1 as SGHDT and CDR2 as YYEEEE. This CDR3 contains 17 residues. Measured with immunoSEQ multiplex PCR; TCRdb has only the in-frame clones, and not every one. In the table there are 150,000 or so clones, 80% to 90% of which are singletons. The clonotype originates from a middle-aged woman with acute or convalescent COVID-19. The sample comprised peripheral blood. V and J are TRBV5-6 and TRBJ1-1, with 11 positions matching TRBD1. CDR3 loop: CASSKDRGRRMNTEAFF. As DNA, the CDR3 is TGTGCCAGCAGCAAGGACAGGGGGCGCCGGATGAACACTGAAGCTTTCTTT.